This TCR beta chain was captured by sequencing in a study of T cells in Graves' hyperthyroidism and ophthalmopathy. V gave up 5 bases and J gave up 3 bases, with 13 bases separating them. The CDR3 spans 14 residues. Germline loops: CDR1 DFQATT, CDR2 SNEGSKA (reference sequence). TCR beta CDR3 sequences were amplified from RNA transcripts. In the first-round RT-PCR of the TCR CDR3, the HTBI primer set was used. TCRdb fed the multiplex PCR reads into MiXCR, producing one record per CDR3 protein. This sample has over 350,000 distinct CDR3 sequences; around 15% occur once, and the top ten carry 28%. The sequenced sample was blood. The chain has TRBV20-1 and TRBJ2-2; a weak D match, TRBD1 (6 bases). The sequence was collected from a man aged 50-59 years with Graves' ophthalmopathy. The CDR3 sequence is CSAGRGVDTGELFF. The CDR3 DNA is TGCAGTGCTGGCAGGGGTGTGGACACCGGGGAGCTGTTTTTT.